This TCR beta chain was found in a study of T cell responses to AZD1222 COVID-19 vaccine. Findings of the study overall: Nearly half of spike-specific TCRs reportedly go after variant regions that carry no mutations. At 160-218 and 743-854, vaccine-associated CD4 TCRs were dominant, and they spanned spike. Baseline seropositivity occurred in only a handful of AZD1222 recipients.

Whether given at about 4 or about 12 weeks, second doses were pooled. To note about this clone: Its antigen is as yet unknown.

TCRdb keeps only in-frame clones here, not all; method: immunoSEQ multiplex PCR. The sample contains some 69,000 clones, approximately 87% of which appear only once. The germline gives CDR1 MNHEY, CDR2 SVGAGI. V was pared by 0 bases and J by 0 bases, with 9 bases between. This CDR3 spans 16 amino acids. The receptor's source is an adult who received the AZD1222 COVID-19 vaccine. Sequenced material: peripheral blood, taken 28 days after the second AZD1222 dose. The chain combines TRBV6-5 with TRBJ1-3; D unresolved. The CDR3 region has the DNA TGTGCCAGCAGTTACTCTCGACCTTCCTCTGGAAACACCATATATTTT. It encodes CASSYSRPSSGNTIYF.